This T cell receptor (beta chain) comes out of a study of T cell changes during pregnancy in multiple sclerosis. V was cut by 5 bases and J by 10 bases, with 14 bases left in between. The V gene's germline CDR1 is LNHDA and CDR2 SQIVND (reference sequence). The CDR3 totals 12 residues. Clones were read by immunoSEQ multiplex PCR, and TCRdb kept only the in-frame ones, dropping some. The table includes approximately 64,000 clones, roughly 90% detected once. This clonotype originated in a female donor with multiple sclerosis, enrolled in a pregnancy study. The sample was peripheral blood, taken in the first trimester of pregnancy. The gene calls are TRBV19 and TRBJ1-1; D gene ambiguous. CDR3 in amino acids: CASSRNGFGAFF. CDR3 DNA: TGTGCCAGTAGTCGGAACGGGTTCGGAGCTTTCTTT.